The 25 T cell receptor beta chains below come from one sample, sequenced in a study of T cells in Graves' hyperthyroidism and ophthalmopathy. TCR beta CDR3 sequences were amplified from RNA transcripts. The TCR CDR3 was amplified in a first-round RT-PCR using the HTBI primer set. TCRdb recomputed calls from the multiplex PCR reads with MiXCR, one row per CDR3 protein. This table holds 250,000 to 300,000 distinct CDR3 sequences, 13% found once. The sequenced material came from blood. Every receptor here comes from a woman in her 30s with Graves' hyperthyroidism that later progressed to Graves' ophthalmopathy.

Many counts were recorded for this clonotype. This chain connects TRBV20-1 to TRBJ2-1; D not certain. The CDR3 has 11 amino acids. The V end lost 3 bases, the J end lost 7 bases, and 7 bases lay between the germline ends. CDR1 is DFQATT and CDR2 is SNEGSKA in the germline V gene (reference sequence). CDR3 coding DNA: TGCAGTGCTAGTTCTGCGAATGAGCAGTTCTTC. Translating gives CSASSANEQFF.

The CDR3 coding sequence is TGTGCCAGCAGCTTGGTGGGGGGGCGTTTGCCTACGCAGTATTTT. The encoded protein is CASSLVGGRLPTQYF. The chain carries TRBV5-4 and TRBJ2-3; tentative D call: TRBD2 (7 bases). Trimming took off 0 bases at V and 8 bases at J, with 16 bases between the two ends. Germline V gene data show CDR1 as SGHNT and CDR2 as YYREEE (reference sequence). CDR3 size: 15 residues.

This clonotype has ten or more counts. V gene TRBV28 combines with J gene TRBJ2-7, with unresolved D. V dropped 4 bases and J dropped 2 bases, with 9 bases sitting between them. The CDR3 loop spans 13 amino acids. CDR1 is MDHEN and CDR2 is SYDVKM in the germline V gene. As DNA, the CDR3 is TGTGCCAGCAGTTCCCCTACTACCTACGAGCAGTACTTC. Translation: CASSSPTTYEQYF.

This clonotype occurred many times. The rearrangement links TRBV5-1 to TRBJ2-3; 8 bases align to TRBD2. The CDR3 consists of 16 residues. Germline CDR1 is SGHRS and CDR2 is YFSETQ. The V and J ends lost 4 bases and 3 bases, in that order; junction bases with no gene match: 10. The CDR3 is CASSGGAGDRTDTQYF. DNA for the CDR3: TGCGCCAGCAGCGGTGGAGCGGGAGATAGGACAGATACGCAGTATTTT.

This clonotype was observed many times. The gene calls are TRBV10-3 and TRBJ2-7, with 7 bases aligning to TRBD2. Germline lookup yields CDR1 ENHRY and CDR2 SYGVKD. The CDR3 has 15 residues. Germline trimming cut 3 bases from V and 4 bases from J; bases unmatched to any gene: 9. Written as DNA, the CDR3 is TGTGCCATCAGTGATCCCCCTGGGGGGGGATACGAGCAGTACTTC. It specifies CAISDPPGGGYEQYF.

The chain combines TRBV5-6 with TRBJ2-1; TRBD2 might be the D (7 bases). The CDR3 has 14 amino acids. Per germline, CDR1 SGHDT and CDR2 YYEEEE. V lost 4 bases and J lost 5, with 13 bases in between. The CDR3 loop is CASSPGDYNNEQFF. CDR3 bases: TGTGCCAGCAGCCCAGGGGACTACAACAATGAGCAGTTCTTC.

This clonotype was detected many times. V usage is TRBV19 and J usage is TRBJ2-1; 10 bases match TRBD2. Trimming cost V 6 bases and J 4 bases; bases outside gene matches: 0. The V gene's germline CDR1 is LNHDA and CDR2 SQIVND (reference sequence). The CDR3 consists of 13 residues. Written as DNA, the CDR3 is TGTGCCAGTAGACTAGCGGGATACAATGAGCAGTTCTTC. It translates to CASRLAGYNEQFF.

This clonotype has ten or more counts. The CDR3 region has the DNA TGTGCCACCAGATATGGGACAAACTACGAGCAGTACTTC. Protein product: CATRYGTNYEQYF. The chain employs TRBV2 and TRBJ2-7, with D maybe TRBD1 (6 bases). The CDR3 is 13 residues long. Germline CDR1 reads SNHLY; CDR2 reads FYNNEI. V dropped 10 bases and J dropped 3 bases, with 16 bases sitting between them.

This clonotype was picked up many times. The chain's CDR3 is CASSSGSLRETQYF. The CDR3 coding sequence is TGTGCCAGCAGTAGCGGGAGTCTGAGGGAGACCCAGTACTTC. The chain has TRBV12-3 or TRBV12-4 and TRBJ2-5; TRBD2 matches at 8 bases. This CDR3 has 14 residues. The J segment lost 5 bases and the V segment lost 5 bases, leaving 7 bases of the junction unmatched.

The chain carries TRBV29-1 and TRBJ2-3, with unresolved D. Trimming took 7 bases from V and 0 from J, leaving 14 bases between them. The CDR3 has 14 residues. Germline V gene sequence: CDR1 SQVTM, CDR2 ANQGSEA. Here the CDR3 reads CSGVPATSTDTQYF. The DNA for the CDR3 is TGCAGCGGGGTGCCGGCCACTAGCACAGATACGCAGTATTTT.

This clonotype has ten or more counts. The V gene is TRBV7-8, the J gene TRBJ2-3; 7 positions match TRBD1. Per germline, CDR1 SGHVS and CDR2 FQNEAQ. The V and J ends lost 4 bases and 4 bases, in that order; junction bases with no gene match: 8. This CDR3 is built from 15 residues. CDR3: CASSYRQGLADTQYF. The CDR3 region has the DNA TGTGCCAGCAGCTACCGACAGGGTCTGGCAGATACGCAGTATTTT.

The sample holds many counts of this clonotype. This sequence joins TRBV10-3 and TRBJ2-6, with D possibly matching TRBD2 (6 bases). The CDR3 is 18 amino acids. The germline CDR1 and CDR2 sequences are ENHRY and SYGVKD. Trimming took 4 bases from V and 0 from J, leaving 16 bases between them. The CDR3 nucleotides are TGTGCCATCAGTGGAACCGAGGGAGGCCGCTCTGGGGCCAACGTCCTGACTTTC. This sequence encodes CAISGTEGGRSGANVLTF.

The table lists this clonotype with a few counts. The chain has TRBV19 and TRBJ1-4; D ambiguous. The CDR3 spans 14 residues. V gave up 3 bases and J gave up 4 bases, with 9 bases separating them. The germline CDR1 and CDR2 sequences are LNHDA and SQIVND (reference sequence). CDR3 loop: CASSIGGINEKLFF. DNA for the CDR3: TGTGCCAGTAGTATCGGCGGGATTAATGAAAAACTGTTTTTT.

Many counts were recorded for this clonotype. CDR3 DNA: TGTGCCAGCAGTCTTAACAGGGTAAAGAGCACTGAAGCTTTCTTT. As protein: CASSLNRVKSTEAFF. The rearrangement uses TRBV12-3 or TRBV12-4 and TRBJ1-1; D is possibly TRBD1 (6 bases). There are 15 residues in the CDR3. Trimming removed 5 bases from V and 4 bases from J, with 17 bases in between.

In its sample, this clonotype was seen many times. V and J are TRBV12-3 or TRBV12-4 and TRBJ2-1; 8 bases map to TRBD2. J gave up 5 bases and V 8 bases, and 8 bases lay outside the gene matches. CDR3 length: 14 amino acids. The CDR3 nucleotides read TGTGCCAGCGCCGGGGCGGGGGGCGACAATGAGCAGTTCTTC. This translates into CASAGAGGDNEQFF.

This clonotype was detected ten times or more. The chain links TRBV7-9 to TRBJ2-1; the match to TRBD1 covers 7 bases. This CDR3 has 12 amino acids. Losses at the gene ends were 4 bases for V and 6 bases for J; bases not matched to a gene: 0. The germline CDR1 and CDR2 sequences are SEHNR and FQNEAQ (reference sequence). CDR3 in DNA: TGTGCCAGCAGCTACAGGGGCAATGAGCAGTTCTTC. The encoded protein is CASSYRGNEQFF.

At least ten counts were recorded for this clonotype. The V gene is TRBV28, the J gene TRBJ2-7; a possible D gene is TRBD1 (7 bases). Trimming pared 5 bases from V and 3 bases from J, leaving 20 bases between. Germline V gene data show CDR1 as MDHEN and CDR2 as SYDVKM. This CDR3 comprises 16 residues. The CDR3 nucleotides are TGTGCCAGCAGTCCTTTTAGCGGCAGGGGGATCTACGAGCAGTACTTC. This translates into CASSPFSGRGIYEQYF.

This clonotype was counted many times. The V gene is TRBV30, the J gene TRBJ1-6, with a tentative D call TRBD1 (6 bases). The CDR3 consists of 11 residues. Germline V gene sequence: CDR1 GTSNPN, CDR2 SVGIG (reference sequence). Trimming took 3 bases from V and 9 from J, leaving 6 bases between them. The CDR3: CAWRTGSPLHF. The CDR3 nucleotides are TGTGCCTGGAGGACAGGTTCACCCCTCCACTTT.

This clonotype has a count of ten or more. The V gene is TRBV10-2, the J gene TRBJ2-1, with D perhaps TRBD2 (6 bases). CDR1 and CDR2 (germline): WSHSY, SAAADI. The CDR3 runs 14 residues. V lost 8 bases and J 2 bases, leaving 13 bases between the germline ends. CDR3 sequence reads: CASVASATYNEQFF. DNA for the CDR3: TGCGCCAGCGTCGCTAGCGCAACCTACAATGAGCAGTTCTTC.

This clonotype was observed a few times. The rearrangement uses TRBV27 and TRBJ2-7; TRBD2 matches at 11 bases. This CDR3 has 16 residues. V lost 1 base to trimming and J lost 0 bases; unmatched junction nucleotides: 2. Germline V lookup: CDR1 MNHEY, CDR2 SMNVEV (reference sequence). The CDR3 is CASSLWGTSGSYEQYF. The CDR3 DNA sequence: TGTGCCAGCAGTTTATGGGGGACTAGCGGCTCCTACGAGCAGTACTTC.

This clonotype appeared many times. CDR3 in DNA: TGTGCCAGCAGCTCCCTTAGCGGTAGCTCCTACAATGAGCAGTTCTTC. Its protein is CASSSLSGSSYNEQFF. This chain links TRBV7-9 with TRBJ2-1; a possible D gene is TRBD2 (6 bases). Looked up from germline, CDR1 is SEHNR and CDR2 is FQNEAQ (reference sequence). Trimming pared 4 bases from V and 0 bases from J, leaving 13 bases between. The CDR3 sequence is 16 residues long.

This clonotype occurred a few times. This chain links TRBV29-1 with TRBJ2-7; 7 positions agree with TRBD2. Germline V CDR1 and CDR2: SQVTM, ANQGSEA. Unmatched junction bases numbered 9, after V lost 7 bases and J lost 6 bases. This CDR3 region has 12 residues. The CDR3 protein is CSGGGGGGEQYF. CDR3 nucleotides: TGCAGCGGTGGGGGTGGGGGGGGCGAGCAGTACTTC.

This clonotype was counted at least ten times. This chain uses TRBV20-1 with TRBJ2-3; TRBD2 matches at 10 bases. Trimming at V came to 3 bases and at J to 5 bases, leaving 5 bases not matched to a gene. The CDR3 contains 14 residues. Germline assignment: CDR1 DFQATT and CDR2 SNEGSKA (reference sequence). As DNA, the CDR3 is TGCAGTGCTAGTACTAGCGGGACGGAAGATACGCAGTATTTT. Protein: CSASTSGTEDTQYF.

Ten or more counts support this clonotype. The chain links TRBV7-3 to TRBJ1-2, with 9 bases that match TRBD1. Germline V gene data show CDR1 as SGHTA and CDR2 as FQGTGA. The CDR3 totals 13 residues. V was pared by 5 bases and J by 8 bases, with 6 bases of the junction left unmatched. CDR3: CASSADRGGGYTF. In DNA form, the CDR3 reads TGTGCCAGCAGCGCCGACAGGGGGGGCGGCTACACCTTC. The full variable domain, its missing parts supplied by reference TRBV7-3 and TRBJ1-2, is GAGVSQTPSNKVTEKGKYVELRCDPISGHTALYWYRQSLGQGPEFLIYFQGTGAADDSGLPNDRFFAVRPEGSVSTLKIQRTERGDSAVYLCASSADRGGGYTFGSGTRLTVV.

As regards this clonotype: This could be a read error, since a much larger clone is one nucleotide away. The genes are TRBV6-5 and TRBJ1-1; possible D gene TRBD1, 6 bases. The germline V and J ends were trimmed by 2 bases and 6 bases, with 10 bases remaining between them. The CDR3 totals 13 residues. Germline V CDR1 and CDR2: MNHEY, SVGAGI. CDR3 nucleotide sequence: TGTGCCAGCAGTTACGCGGGGGGCCCTGAAGCTTTCTTT. This codes for CASSYAGGPEAFF.